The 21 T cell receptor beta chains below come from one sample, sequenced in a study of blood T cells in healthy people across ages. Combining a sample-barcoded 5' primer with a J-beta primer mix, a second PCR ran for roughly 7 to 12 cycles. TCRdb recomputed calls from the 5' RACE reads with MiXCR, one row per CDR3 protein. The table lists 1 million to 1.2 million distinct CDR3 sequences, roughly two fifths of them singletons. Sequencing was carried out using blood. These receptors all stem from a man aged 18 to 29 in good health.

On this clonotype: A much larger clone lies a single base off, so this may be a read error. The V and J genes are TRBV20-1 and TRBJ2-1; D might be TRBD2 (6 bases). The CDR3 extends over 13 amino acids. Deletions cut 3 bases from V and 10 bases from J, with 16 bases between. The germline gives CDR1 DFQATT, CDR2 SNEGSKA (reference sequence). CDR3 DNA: TGCAGTGCTAGGCAGGGAGGAGTATACGAGCAGTTCTTC. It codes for CSARQGGVYEQFF.

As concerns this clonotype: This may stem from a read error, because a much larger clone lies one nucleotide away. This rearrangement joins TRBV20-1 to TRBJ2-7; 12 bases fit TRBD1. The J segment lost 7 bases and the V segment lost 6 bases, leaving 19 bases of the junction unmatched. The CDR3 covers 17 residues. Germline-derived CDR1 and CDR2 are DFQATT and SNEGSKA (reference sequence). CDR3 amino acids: CSAPRGGTGGTYNEQYF. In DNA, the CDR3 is TGCAGTGCCCCCAGGGGCGGGACAGGGGGCACCTACAATGAGCAGTACTTC.

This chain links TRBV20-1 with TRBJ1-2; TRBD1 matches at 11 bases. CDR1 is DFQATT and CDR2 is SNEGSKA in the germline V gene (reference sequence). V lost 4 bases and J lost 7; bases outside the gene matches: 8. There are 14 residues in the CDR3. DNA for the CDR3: TGCAGTGCTAAGGACAGGGGGCTATTTGGTGGCTACACCTTC. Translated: CSAKDRGLFGGYTF.

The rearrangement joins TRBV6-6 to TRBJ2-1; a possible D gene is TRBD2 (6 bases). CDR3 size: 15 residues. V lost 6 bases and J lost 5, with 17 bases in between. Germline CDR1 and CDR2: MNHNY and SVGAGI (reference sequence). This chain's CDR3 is CASSQRAGRNNEQFF. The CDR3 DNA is TGTGCCAGCAGCCAAAGGGCGGGAAGGAACAATGAGCAGTTCTTC.

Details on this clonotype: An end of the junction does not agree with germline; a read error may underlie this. In nucleotides, the CDR3 is TGTGCCATCAGTGAGGAACAGGACAGGGCTCGGAATGAACAGTTCTTC. It translates to CAISEEQDRARNEQFF. The J gene is TRBJ2-1, the V gene TRBV10-3; 8 bases fit TRBD1. The CDR3 has 16 residues. Germline V gene lookup returns CDR1 ENHRY and CDR2 SYGVKD.

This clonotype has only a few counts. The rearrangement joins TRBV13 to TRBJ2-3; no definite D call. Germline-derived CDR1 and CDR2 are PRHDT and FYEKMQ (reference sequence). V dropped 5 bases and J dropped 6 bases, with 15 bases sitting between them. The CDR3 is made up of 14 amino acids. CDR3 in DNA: TGTGCCAGCAGCGCCCGTTTAGATTCGGATACGCAGTATTTT. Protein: CASSARLDSDTQYF.

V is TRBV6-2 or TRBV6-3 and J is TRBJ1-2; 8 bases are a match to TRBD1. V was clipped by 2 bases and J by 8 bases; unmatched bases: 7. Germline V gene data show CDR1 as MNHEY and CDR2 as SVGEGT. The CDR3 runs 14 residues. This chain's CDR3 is CASSYQGQGEGYTF. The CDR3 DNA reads TGTGCCAGCAGTTACCAAGGACAGGGAGAAGGCTACACCTTC.

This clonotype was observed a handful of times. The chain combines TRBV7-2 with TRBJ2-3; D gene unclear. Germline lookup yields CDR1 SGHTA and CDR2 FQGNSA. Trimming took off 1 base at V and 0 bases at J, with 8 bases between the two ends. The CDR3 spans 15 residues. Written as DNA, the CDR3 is TGTGCCAGCAGCTTAGATGCAGTTAGCACAGATACGCAGTATTTT. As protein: CASSLDAVSTDTQYF.

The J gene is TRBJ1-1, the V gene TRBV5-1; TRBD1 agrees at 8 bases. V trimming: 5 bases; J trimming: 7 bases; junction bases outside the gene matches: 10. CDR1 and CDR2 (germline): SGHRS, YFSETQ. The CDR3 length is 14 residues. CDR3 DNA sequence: TGCGCCAGCAGTCCCAGACAGGGGAGGGGTGAAGCTTTCTTT. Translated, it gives CASSPRQGRGEAFF.

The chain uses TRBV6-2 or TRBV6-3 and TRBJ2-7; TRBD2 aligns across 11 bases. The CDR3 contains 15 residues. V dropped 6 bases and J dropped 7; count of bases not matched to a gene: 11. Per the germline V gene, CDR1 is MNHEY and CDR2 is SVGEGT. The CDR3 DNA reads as TGTGCCAGCAGCTTACTAGCGGGGGCCAACAATGAGCAGTACTTC. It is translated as CASSLLAGANNEQYF.

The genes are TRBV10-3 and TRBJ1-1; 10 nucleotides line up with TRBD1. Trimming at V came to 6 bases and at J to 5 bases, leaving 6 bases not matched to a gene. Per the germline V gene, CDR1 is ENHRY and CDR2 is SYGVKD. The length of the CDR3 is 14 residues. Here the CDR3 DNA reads TGTGCCATCAGGACAGGGGGCGCGGGGACTGAAGCTTTCTTT. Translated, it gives CAIRTGGAGTEAFF.

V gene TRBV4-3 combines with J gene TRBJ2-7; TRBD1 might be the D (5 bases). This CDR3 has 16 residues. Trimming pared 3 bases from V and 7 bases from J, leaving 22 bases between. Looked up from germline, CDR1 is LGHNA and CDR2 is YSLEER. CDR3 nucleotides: TGCGCCAGCAGCCACGCACCTCGACCAGGGTCTTGGGAGCAGTACTTC. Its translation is CASSHAPRPGSWEQYF.

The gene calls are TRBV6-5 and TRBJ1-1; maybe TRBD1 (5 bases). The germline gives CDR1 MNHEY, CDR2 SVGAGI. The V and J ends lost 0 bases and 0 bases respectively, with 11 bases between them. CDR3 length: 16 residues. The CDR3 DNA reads TGTGCCAGCAGTTACTCGTCCTGGGACCTGAACACTGAAGCTTTCTTT. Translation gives CASSYSSWDLNTEAFF.

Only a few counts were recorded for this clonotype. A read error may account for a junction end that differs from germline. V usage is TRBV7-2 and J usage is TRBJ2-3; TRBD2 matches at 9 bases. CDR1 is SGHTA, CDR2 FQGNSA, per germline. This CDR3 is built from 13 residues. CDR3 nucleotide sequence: TGCGCAGAAGTAGCGGGGGTAGGGGATACGCAGTATTTT. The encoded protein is CAEVAGVGDTQYF. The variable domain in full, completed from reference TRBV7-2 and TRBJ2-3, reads GAGVSQSPSNKVTEKGKDVELRCDPISGHTALYWYRQSLGQGLEFLIYFQGNSAPDKSGLPSDRFSAERTGGSVSTLTIQRTQQEDSAVYLCAEVAGVGDTQYFGPGTRLTVL.

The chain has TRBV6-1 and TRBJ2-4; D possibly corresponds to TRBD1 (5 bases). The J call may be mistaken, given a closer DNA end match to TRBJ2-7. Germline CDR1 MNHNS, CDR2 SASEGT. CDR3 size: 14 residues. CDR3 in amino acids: CASSAQVLVDEQYF. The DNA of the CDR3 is TGTGCCAGCAGTGCACAGGTTTTGGTGGACGAGCAGTACTTC.

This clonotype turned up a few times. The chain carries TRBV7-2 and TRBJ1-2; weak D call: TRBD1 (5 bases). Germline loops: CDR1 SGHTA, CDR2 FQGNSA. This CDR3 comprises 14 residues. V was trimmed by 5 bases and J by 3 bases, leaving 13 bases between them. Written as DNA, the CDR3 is TGTGCCAGCAGCCGGGAAGGAGGGGACTATGGCTACACCTTC. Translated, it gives CASSREGGDYGYTF. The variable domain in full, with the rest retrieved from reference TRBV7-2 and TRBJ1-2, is GAGVSQSPSNKVTEKGKDVELRCDPISGHTALYWYRQSLGQGLEFLIYFQGNSAPDKSGLPSDRFSAERTGGSVSTLTIQRTQQEDSAVYLCASSREGGDYGYTFGSGTRLTVV.

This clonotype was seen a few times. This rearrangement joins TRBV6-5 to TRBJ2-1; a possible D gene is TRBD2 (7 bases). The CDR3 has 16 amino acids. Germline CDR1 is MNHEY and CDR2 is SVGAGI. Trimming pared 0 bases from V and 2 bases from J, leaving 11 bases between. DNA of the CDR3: TGTGCCAGCAGTTACTCTTCCGGGGGGCCCTACAATGAGCAGTTCTTC. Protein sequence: CASSYSSGGPYNEQFF.

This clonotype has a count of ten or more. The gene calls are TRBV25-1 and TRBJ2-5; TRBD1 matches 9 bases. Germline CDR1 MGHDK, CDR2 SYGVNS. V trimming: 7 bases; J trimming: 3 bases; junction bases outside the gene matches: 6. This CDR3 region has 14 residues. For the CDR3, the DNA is TGTGCCAGCAAGTTTGGGACAGGGAAAGAGACCCAGTACTTC. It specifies CASKFGTGKETQYF.

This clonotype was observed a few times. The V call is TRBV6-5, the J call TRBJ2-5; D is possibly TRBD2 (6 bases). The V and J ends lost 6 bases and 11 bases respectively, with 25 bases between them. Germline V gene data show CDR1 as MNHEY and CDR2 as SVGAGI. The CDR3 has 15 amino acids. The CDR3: CASRAGGAPLNEQYF. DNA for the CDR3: TGTGCCAGCAGGGCCGGAGGGGCCCCCCTCAATGAGCAGTACTTC.

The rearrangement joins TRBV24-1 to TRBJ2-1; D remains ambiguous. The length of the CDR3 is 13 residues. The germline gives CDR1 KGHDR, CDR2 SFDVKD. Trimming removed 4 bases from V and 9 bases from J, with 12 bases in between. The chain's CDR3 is CATSDPPVGEQFF. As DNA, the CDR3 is TGTGCCACCAGTGACCCGCCCGTGGGTGAGCAGTTCTTC.

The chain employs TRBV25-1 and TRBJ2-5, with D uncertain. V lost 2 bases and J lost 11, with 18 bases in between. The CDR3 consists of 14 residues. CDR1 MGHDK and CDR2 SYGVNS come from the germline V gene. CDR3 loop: CASSEGRSYVEQYF. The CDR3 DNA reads TGTGCCAGCAGTGAAGGACGGAGCTACGTAGAGCAGTACTTC.